This T cell receptor beta chain was documented in a study of blood T cells in healthy people across ages. Through a sample-barcoded 5' primer and a J-beta primer mix, a second PCR was run for roughly 6 to 11 cycles. TCRdb recomputed calls from the 5' RACE reads with MiXCR, one row per CDR3 protein. The table shows over 1,500,000 distinct CDR3 sequences, with roughly two fifths occurring only once. Total RNA extracted from each sample amounted to at least 6 micrograms. This clonotype showed up many times. Specimen: blood. The TCR was taken from a human donor in good health.

This CDR3 is CSAKTPADYGYTF. The CDR3 DNA is TGCAGTGCTAAGACACCCGCCGACTATGGCTACACCTTC. The chain is built from TRBV20-1 and TRBJ1-2; no firm D call. CDR1 is DFQATT, CDR2 SNEGSKA, per germline (reference sequence). V was trimmed by 4 bases and J by 3 bases, leaving 12 bases between them. The CDR3 is 13 residues long.